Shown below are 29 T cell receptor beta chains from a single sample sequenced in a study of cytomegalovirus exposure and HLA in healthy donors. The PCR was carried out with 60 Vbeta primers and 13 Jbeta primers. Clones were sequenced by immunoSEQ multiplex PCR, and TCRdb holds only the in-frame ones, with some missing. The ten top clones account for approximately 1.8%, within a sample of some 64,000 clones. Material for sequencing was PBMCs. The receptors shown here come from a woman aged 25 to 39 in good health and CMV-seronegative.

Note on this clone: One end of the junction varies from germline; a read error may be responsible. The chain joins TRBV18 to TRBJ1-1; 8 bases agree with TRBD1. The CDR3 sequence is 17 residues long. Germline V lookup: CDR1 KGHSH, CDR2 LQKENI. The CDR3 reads CASSPGPRGRGDTEDFF. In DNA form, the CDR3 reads TGTGCCAGCTCACCTGGACCCAGGGGGCGCGGGGACACTGAAGATTTCTTT.

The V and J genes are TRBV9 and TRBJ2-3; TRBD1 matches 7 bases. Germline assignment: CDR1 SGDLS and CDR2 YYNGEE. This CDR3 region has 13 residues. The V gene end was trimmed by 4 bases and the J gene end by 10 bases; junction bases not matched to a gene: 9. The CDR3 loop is CASSPRDRSAQYF. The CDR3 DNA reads TGTGCCAGCAGCCCCCGGGACAGATCTGCGCAGTATTTT.

In DNA, the CDR3 is TGTGCCAGCAGTTTTCGGGGCGGCAGGGGAGTTCCTGGGGCCAACGTCCTGACTTTC. It encodes CASSFRGGRGVPGANVLTF. The chain has TRBV28 and TRBJ2-6; tentative D call: TRBD1 (6 bases). Trimming shortened V by 3 bases and J by 2 bases, and 20 bases separated the two germline ends. The length of the CDR3 is 19 residues. Germline V gives CDR1 MDHEN, CDR2 SYDVKM.

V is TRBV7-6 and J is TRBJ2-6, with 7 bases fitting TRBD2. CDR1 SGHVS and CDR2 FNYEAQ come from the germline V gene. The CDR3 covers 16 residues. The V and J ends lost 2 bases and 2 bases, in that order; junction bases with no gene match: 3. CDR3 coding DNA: TGTGCCAGCAGCTTACTCGGGGGGACTGGGGCCAACGTCCTGACTTTC. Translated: CASSLLGGTGANVLTF. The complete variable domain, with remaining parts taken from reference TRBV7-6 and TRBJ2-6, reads GAGVSQSPRYKVTKRGQDVALRCDPISGHVSLYWYRQALGQGPEFLTYFNYEAQQDKSGLPNDRFSAERPEGSISTLTIQRTEQRDSAMYRCASSLLGGTGANVLTFGAGSRLTVL.

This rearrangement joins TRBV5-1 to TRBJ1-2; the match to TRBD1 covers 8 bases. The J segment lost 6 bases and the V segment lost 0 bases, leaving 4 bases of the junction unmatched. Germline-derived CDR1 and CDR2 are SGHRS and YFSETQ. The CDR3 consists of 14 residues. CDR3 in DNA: TGCGCCAGCAGCTTGGGGACAGGGTCGGATGGCTACACCTTC. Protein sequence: CASSLGTGSDGYTF. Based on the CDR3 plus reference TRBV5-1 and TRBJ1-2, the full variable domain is KAGVTQTPRYLIKTRGQQVTLSCSPISGHRSVSWYQQTPGQGLQFLFEYFSETQRNKGNFPGRFSGRQFSNSRSEMNVSTLELGDSALYLCASSLGTGSDGYTFGSGTRLTVV.

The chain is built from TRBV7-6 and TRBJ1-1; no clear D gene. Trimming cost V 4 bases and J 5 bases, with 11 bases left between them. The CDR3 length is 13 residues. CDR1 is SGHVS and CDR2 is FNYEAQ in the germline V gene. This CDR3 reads CASSSKTGTEAFF. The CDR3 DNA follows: TGTGCCAGCAGCTCGAAGACGGGTACTGAAGCTTTCTTT. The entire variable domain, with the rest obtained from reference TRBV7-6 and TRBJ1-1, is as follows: GAGVSQSPRYKVTKRGQDVALRCDPISGHVSLYWYRQALGQGPEFLTYFNYEAQQDKSGLPNDRFSAERPEGSISTLTIQRTEQRDSAMYRCASSSKTGTEAFFGQGTRLTVV.

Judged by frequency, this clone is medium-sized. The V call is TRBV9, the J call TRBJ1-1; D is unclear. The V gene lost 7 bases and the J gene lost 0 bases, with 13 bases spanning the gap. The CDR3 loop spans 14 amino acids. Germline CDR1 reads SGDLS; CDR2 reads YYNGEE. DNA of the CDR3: TGTGCCAGCTCCTACTCCCCCATGAACACTGAAGCTTTCTTT. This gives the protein CASSYSPMNTEAFF. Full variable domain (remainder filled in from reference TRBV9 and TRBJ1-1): DSGVTQTPKHLITATGQRVTLRCSPRSGDLSVYWYQQSLDQGLQFLIQYYNGEERAKGNILERFSAQQFPDLHSELNLSSLELGDSALYFCASSYSPMNTEAFFGQGTRLTVV.

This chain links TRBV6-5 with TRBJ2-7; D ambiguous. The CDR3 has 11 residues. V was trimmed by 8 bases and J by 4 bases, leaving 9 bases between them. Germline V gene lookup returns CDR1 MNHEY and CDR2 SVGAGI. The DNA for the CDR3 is TGTGCCAGCGGCGGAAGGTACGAGCAGTACTTC. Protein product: CASGGRYEQYF.

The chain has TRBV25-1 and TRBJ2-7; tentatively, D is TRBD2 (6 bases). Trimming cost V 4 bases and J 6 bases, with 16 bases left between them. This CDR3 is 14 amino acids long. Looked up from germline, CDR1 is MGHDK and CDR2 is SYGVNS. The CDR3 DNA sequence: TGTGCCAGCAGTGCCCGTCTCATCGGGGGCGAGCAGTACTTC. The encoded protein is CASSARLIGGEQYF.

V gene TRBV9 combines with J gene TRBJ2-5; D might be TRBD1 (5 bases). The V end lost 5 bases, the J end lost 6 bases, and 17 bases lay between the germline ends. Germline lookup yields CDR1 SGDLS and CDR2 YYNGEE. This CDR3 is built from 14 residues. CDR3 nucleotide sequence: TGTGCCAGCAGTTCTCCCCAAGGGGTGCAGACCCAGTACTTC. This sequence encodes CASSSPQGVQTQYF.

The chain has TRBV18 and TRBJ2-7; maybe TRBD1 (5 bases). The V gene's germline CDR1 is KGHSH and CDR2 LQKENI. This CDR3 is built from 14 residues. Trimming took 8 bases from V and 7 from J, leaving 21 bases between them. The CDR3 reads CASEETEASSEQYF. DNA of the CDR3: TGTGCCAGCGAGGAGACAGAGGCCTCCTCGGAGCAGTACTTC.

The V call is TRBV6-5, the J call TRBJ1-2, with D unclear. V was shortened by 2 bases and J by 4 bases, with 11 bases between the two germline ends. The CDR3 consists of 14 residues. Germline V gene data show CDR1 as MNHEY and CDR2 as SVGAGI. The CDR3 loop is CASSYNGVGYGYTF. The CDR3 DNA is TGTGCCAGCAGTTACAACGGGGTTGGCTATGGCTACACCTTC.

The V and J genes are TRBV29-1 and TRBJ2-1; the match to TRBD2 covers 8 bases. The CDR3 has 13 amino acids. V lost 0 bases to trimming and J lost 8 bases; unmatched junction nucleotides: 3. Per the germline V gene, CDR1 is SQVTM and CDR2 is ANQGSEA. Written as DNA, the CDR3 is TGCAGCGTTGAAGATCCCGGGAGGGATGAGCAGTTCTTC. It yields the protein CSVEDPGRDEQFF.

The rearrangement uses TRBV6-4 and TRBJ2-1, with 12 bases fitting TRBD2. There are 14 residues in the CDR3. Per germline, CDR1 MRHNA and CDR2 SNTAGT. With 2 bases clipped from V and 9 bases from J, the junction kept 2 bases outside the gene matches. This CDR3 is CASSDELAGGEQFF. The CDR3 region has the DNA TGTGCCAGCAGTGACGAACTAGCGGGAGGTGAGCAGTTCTTC.

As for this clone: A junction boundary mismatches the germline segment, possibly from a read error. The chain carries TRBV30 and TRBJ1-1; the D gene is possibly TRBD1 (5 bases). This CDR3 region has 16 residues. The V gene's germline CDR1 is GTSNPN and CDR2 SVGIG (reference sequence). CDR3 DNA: TGTGCCTGGAGCGCCTCCCTCTCGGGGGGACCCACTGAAGATTTCTTT. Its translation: CAWSASLSGGPTEDFF.

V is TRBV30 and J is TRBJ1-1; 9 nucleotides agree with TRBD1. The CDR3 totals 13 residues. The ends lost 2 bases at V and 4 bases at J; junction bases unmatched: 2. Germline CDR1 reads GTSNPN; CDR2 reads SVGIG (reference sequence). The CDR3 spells CAWSMDRGTEAFF. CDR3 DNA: TGTGCCTGGAGTATGGACAGGGGCACTGAAGCTTTCTTT.

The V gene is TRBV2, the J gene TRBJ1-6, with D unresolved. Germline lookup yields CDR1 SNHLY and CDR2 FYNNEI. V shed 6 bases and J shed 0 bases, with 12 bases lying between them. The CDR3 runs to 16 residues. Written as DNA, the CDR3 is TGTGCCAGCAGCCTGGACGGGAGCTCCTATAATTCACCCCTCCACTTT. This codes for CASSLDGSSYNSPLHF.

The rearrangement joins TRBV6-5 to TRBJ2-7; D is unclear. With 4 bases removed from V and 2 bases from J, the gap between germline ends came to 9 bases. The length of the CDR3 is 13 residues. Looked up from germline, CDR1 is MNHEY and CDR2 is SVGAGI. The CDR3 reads CASSFAAAYEQYF. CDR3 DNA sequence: TGTGCCAGCAGTTTCGCCGCGGCCTACGAGCAGTACTTC.

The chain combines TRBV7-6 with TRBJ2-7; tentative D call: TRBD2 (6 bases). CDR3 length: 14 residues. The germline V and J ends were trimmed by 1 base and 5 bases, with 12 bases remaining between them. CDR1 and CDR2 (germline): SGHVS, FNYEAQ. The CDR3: CASSLGLGGDEQYF. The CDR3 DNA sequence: TGTGCCAGCAGCTTAGGACTAGGTGGCGACGAGCAGTACTTC.

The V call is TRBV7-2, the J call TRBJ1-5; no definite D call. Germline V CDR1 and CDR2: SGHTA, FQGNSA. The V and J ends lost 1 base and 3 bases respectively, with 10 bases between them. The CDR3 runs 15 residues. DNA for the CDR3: TGTGCCAGCAGCTTAGGACTGAGAACCAATCAGCCCCAGCATTTT. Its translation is CASSLGLRTNQPQHF.

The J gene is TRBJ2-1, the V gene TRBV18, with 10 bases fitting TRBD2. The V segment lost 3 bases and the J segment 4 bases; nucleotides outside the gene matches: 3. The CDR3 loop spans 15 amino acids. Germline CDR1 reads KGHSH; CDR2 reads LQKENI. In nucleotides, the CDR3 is TGTGCCAGCTCACCCAGGACTAGCGGTTACAATGAGCAGTTCTTC. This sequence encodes CASSPRTSGYNEQFF.

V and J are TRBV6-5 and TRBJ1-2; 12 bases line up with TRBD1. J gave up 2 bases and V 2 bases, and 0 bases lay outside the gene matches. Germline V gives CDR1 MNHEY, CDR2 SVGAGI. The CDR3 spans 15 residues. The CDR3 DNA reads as TGTGCCAGCAGTTACGGGACAGGGGGCAACTATGGCTACACCTTC. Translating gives CASSYGTGGNYGYTF.

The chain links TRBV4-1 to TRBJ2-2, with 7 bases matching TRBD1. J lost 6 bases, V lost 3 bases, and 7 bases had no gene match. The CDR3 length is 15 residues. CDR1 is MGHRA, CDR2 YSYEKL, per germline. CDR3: CASSQVEQGSGELFF. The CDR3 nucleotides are TGCGCCAGCAGCCAGGTCGAACAGGGGTCCGGGGAGCTGTTTTTT.

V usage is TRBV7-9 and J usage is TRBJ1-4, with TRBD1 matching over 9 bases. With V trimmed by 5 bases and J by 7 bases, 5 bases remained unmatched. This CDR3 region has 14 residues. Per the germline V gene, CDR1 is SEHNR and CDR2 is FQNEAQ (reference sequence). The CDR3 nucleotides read TGTGCCAGCAGCGCCGGGACAGGGACTGAAAAACTGTTTTTT. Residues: CASSAGTGTEKLFF.

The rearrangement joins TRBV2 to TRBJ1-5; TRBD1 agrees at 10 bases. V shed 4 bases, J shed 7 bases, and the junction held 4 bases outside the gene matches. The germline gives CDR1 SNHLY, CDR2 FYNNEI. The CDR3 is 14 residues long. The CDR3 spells CASSGQGASQPQHF. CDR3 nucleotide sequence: TGTGCCAGCAGTGGACAGGGGGCAAGCCAGCCCCAGCATTTT.

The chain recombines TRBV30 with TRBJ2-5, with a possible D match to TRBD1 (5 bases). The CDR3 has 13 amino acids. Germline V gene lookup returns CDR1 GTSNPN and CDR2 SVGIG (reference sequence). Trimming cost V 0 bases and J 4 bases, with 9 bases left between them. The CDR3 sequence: CAWSVGRVETQYF. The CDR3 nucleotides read TGTGCCTGGAGTGTAGGCAGGGTAGAGACCCAGTACTTC. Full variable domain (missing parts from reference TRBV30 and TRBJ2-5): SQTIHQWPATLVQPVGSPLSLECTVEGTSNPNLYWYRQAAGRGLQLLFYSVGIGQISSEVPQNLSASRPQDRQFILSSKKLLLSDSGFYLCAWSVGRVETQYFGPGTRLLVL.

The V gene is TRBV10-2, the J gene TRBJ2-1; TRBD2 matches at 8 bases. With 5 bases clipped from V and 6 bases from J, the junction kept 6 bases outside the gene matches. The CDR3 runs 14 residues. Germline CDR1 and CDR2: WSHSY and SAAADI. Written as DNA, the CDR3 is TGCGCCAGCAGTCGGGAGGGCCCCGCCAATGAGCAGTTCTTC. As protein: CASSREGPANEQFF.

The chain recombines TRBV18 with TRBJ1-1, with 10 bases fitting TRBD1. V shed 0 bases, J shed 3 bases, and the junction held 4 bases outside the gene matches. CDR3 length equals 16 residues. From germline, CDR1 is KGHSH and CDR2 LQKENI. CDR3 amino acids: CASSPPRGTGDTEAFF. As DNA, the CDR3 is TGTGCCAGCTCACCACCAAGAGGGACAGGGGACACTGAAGCTTTCTTT.

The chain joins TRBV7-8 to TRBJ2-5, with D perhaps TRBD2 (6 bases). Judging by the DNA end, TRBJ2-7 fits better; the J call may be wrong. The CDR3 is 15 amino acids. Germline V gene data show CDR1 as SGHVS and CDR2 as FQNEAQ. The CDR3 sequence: CASSLAGGFVYEQYF. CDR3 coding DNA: TGTGCCAGCAGCTTAGCCGGGGGTTTCGTCTACGAGCAGTACTTC.